Here is one T cell receptor beta chain with its context. Its antigen is currently unknown. The data were obtained in a study of T cell responses to AZD1222 COVID-19 vaccine. Study-wide results and limits: Spike regions recognized by vaccine-associated CD4 TCRs spanned the protein, led by 160-218 and 743-854. Possibly, clonal diversity was underestimated; donors were largely white British and included more females. Repertoire sampling occurred only after the peak T cell response. Spike-specific TCR breadth and depth were elevated following two AZD1222 doses.

Assay used: immunoSEQ multiplex PCR; TCRdb lists only in-frame clones, some missing. Of some 130,000 clones listed, about 91% are singletons. The germline V gene has CDR1 MNHEY and CDR2 SVGAGI. Trimming removed 6 bases at V and 4 bases at J, with 15 bases between. The CDR3 has 14 residues. This sequence was found in an adult who received the AZD1222 COVID-19 vaccine. The chain couples TRBV6-5 to TRBJ2-5; D tentatively reads TRBD1 or TRBD2 (5 bases each). The sample in question was peripheral blood, obtained 28 days after the second AZD1222 dose. CDR3 DNA sequence: TGTGCCAGCAGCCCCTTGGGGGACCGAGAGACCCAGTACTTC. Its protein is CASSPLGDRETQYF.